This is a list of T cell receptor beta chains from one sample in a study of CD8+CD57+ T cells in acquired aplastic anemia. MiXCR was run by TCRdb on the reads, yielding one entry per CDR3 protein. The sample contains about 200,000 distinct CDR3 sequences, about 60% of which appear only once. Input material: sorted CD4+, CD8+, or CD8+CD57+ T cells (not recorded which) from PBMCs. The receptors derive from a human donor with aplastic anemia. Both conserved end residues are part of each CDR3. D genes are given only for firm matches. Clone size appears in some rows only: once, few, many, or a class for an expanded clone.

V gene: TRBV7-2; J gene: TRBJ2-7; D gene: NA; clone size: few; CDR3 protein: CASSLRPGEVHEQYF; CDR3 DNA: TGTGCCAGCAGCTTAAGGCCGGGTGAGGTCCACGAGCAGTACTTC
V gene: TRBV9; J gene: TRBJ2-3; D gene: NA; clone size: NA; CDR3 protein: CASSVGIEDTQYF; CDR3 DNA: TGTGCCAGCAGCGTAGGGATCGAGGATACGCAGTATTTT
V gene: TRBV27; J gene: TRBJ2-7; D gene: NA; clone size: NA; CDR3 protein: CATSDRNARDGEQYF; CDR3 DNA: TGTGCCACCAGTGATCGAAACGCCCGGGACGGCGAGCAGTACTTC
V gene: TRBV12-3/TRBV12-4; J gene: TRBJ1-2; D gene: NA; clone size: NA; CDR3 protein: CASRGQSNYGYTF; CDR3 DNA: TGTGCCAGCAGAGGACAATCTAACTATGGCTACACCTTC
V gene: TRBV6-5; J gene: TRBJ2-3; D gene: NA; clone size: NA; CDR3 protein: CASSGVRSTDTQYF; CDR3 DNA: TGTGCCAGCAGCGGGGTGCGGAGCACAGATACGCAGTATTTT
V gene: TRBV9; J gene: TRBJ1-1; D gene: TRBD1; clone size: NA; CDR3 protein: CASSGWTGEDGDEAFF; CDR3 DNA: TGTGCCAGCAGCGGATGGACAGGGGAGGACGGGGATGAAGCTTTCTTT
V gene: TRBV24-1; J gene: TRBJ2-3; D gene: NA; clone size: many; CDR3 protein: CATSDFRGHSTDTQYF; CDR3 DNA: TGTGCCACCAGTGATTTCCGAGGGCACAGCACAGATACGCAGTATTTT
V gene: TRBV20-1; J gene: TRBJ1-2; D gene: NA; clone size: once; CDR3 protein: CSARDGEGGYGYTF; CDR3 DNA: TGCAGTGCGCGGGACGGGGAGGGCGGCTATGGCTACACCTTC
V gene: TRBV10-1; J gene: TRBJ1-4; D gene: TRBD1; clone size: NA; CDR3 protein: CARGKDRGRGEKLFF; CDR3 DNA: TGCGCCAGGGGGAAAGACAGGGGGCGAGGTGAAAAACTGTTTTTT
V gene: TRBV5-1; J gene: TRBJ2-7; D gene: NA; clone size: NA; CDR3 protein: CASSLDPEKEQYF; CDR3 DNA: TGCGCCAGCAGCTTGGACCCGGAAAAGGAGCAGTACTTC
V gene: TRBV4-2; J gene: TRBJ2-6; D gene: NA; clone size: many; CDR3 protein: CASSQDQGSGANVLTF; CDR3 DNA: TGTGCCAGCAGCCAAGATCAGGGCTCTGGGGCCAACGTCCTGACTTTC
V gene: TRBV9; J gene: TRBJ2-4; D gene: NA; clone size: many; CDR3 protein: CASSPHRGVKNIQYF; CDR3 DNA: TGTGCCAGCAGCCCCCATCGGGGAGTCAAAAACATTCAGTACTTC
V gene: TRBV7-2; J gene: TRBJ2-3; D gene: TRBD2; clone size: NA; CDR3 protein: CASSLEAGPTDTQYF; CDR3 DNA: TGTGCCAGCAGCTTAGAAGCGGGGCCCACAGATACGCAGTATTTT
V gene: TRBV10-2; J gene: TRBJ2-3; D gene: NA; clone size: once; CDR3 protein: CASSPSGLSDTQYF; CDR3 DNA: TGCGCCAGCAGCCCTTCAGGACTGTCAGATACGCAGTATTTT
V gene: TRBV24-1; J gene: TRBJ2-3; D gene: TRBD1; clone size: NA; CDR3 protein: CATSGLSRDRGPISTDTQYF; CDR3 DNA: TGTGCCACCAGTGGCCTCTCTCGGGACAGGGGCCCTATTAGCACAGATACGCAGTATTTT
V gene: TRBV7-6; J gene: TRBJ2-7; D gene: TRBD1; clone size: NA; CDR3 protein: CASSLGQGVAHEQYF; CDR3 DNA: TGTGCCAGCAGCTTAGGCCAGGGGGTAGCCCACGAGCAGTACTTC
V gene: TRBV7-9; J gene: TRBJ1-1; D gene: NA; clone size: NA; CDR3 protein: CASSLLWTEAFF; CDR3 DNA: TGTGCCAGCAGCTTATTATGGACTGAAGCTTTCTTT
V gene: TRBV7-6; J gene: TRBJ1-5; D gene: TRBD1; clone size: once; CDR3 protein: CASSLGGQGYQPQHF; CDR3 DNA: TGTGCCAGCAGCTTAGGGGGACAGGGGTATCAGCCCCAGCATTTT